The present TCR beta chain was sequenced within a study of OX40 agonist ivuxolimab in advanced cancers. Looking at the study overall: Patients were treated with ivuxolimab, an agonistic anti-OX40 (CD134) antibody. At 0.01 to 10 mg/kg, ivuxolimab was administered intravenously to patients every 2 weeks.

TCRdb keeps only in-frame clones here, not all; method: immunoSEQ multiplex PCR. The top ten hold around 1.1% of the sample, which has approximately 86,000 clones, approximately 90% seen once. Germline V gene lookup returns CDR1 MNHNS and CDR2 SASEGT. CDR3 length: 15 residues. The germline V and J ends were trimmed by 6 bases and 7 bases, with 18 bases remaining between them. This TCR derives from an adult with an advanced solid tumor such as melanoma, head and neck, liver or kidney cancer. The chain is built from TRBV6-1 and TRBJ1-4; possibly TRBD1 for D (6 bases). Sequenced here: CD4+ or CD8+ T cells sorted from blood, sampled in a trial of the OX40 agonist ivuxolimab. The CDR3 reads CASRSNREYFEKLFF. CDR3 bases: TGTGCCAGCAGATCGAACAGGGAGTACTTTGAAAAACTGTTTTTT.